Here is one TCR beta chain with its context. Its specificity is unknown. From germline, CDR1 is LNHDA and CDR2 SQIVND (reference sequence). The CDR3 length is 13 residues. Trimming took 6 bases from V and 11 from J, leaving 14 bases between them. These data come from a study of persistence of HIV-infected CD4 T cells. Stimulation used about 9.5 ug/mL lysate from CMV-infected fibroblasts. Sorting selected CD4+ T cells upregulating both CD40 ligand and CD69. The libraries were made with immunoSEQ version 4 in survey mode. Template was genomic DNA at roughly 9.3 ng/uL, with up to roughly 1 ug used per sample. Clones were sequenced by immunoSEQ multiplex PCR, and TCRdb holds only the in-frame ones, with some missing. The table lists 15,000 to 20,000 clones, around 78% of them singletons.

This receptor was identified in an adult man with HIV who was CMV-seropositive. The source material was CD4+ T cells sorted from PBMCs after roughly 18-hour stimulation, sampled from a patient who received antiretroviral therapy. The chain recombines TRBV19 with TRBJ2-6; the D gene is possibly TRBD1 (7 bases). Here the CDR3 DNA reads TGTGCCAGTAGAAGACAGGGAGGACACGTCCTGACTTTC. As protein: CASRRQGGHVLTF. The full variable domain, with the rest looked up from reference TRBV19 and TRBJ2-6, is DGGITQSPKYLFRKEGQNVTLSCEQNLNHDAMYWYRQDPGQGLRLIYYSQIVNDFQKGDIAEGYSVSREKKESFPLTVTSAQKNPTAFYLCASRRQGGHVLTFGAGSRLTVL.